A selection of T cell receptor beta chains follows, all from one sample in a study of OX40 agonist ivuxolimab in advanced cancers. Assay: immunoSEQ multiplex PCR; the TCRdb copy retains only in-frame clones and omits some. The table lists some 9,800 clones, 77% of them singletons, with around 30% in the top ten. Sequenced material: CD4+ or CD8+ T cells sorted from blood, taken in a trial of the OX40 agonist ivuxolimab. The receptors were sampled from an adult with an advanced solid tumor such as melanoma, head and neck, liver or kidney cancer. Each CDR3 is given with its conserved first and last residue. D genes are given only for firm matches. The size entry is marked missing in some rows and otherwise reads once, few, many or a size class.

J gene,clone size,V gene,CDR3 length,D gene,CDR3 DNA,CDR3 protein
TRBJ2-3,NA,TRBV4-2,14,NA,TGTGCCAGCAGCCAAAGCGGGCCCACAGATACGCAGTATTTT,CASSQSGPTDTQYF
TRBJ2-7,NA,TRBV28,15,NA,TGTGCCAGCAGTTTTCCGGGACGTGACCTGGGCGAGCAGTACTTC,CASSFPGRDLGEQYF
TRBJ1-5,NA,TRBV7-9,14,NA,TGTGCCAGCAGCTTGGGGGCGGGGGGCCAGCCCCAGCATTTT,CASSLGAGGQPQHF
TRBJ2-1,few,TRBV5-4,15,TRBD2,TGTGCCAGCAGCCCAAGGACTAGCGGGAAAAATGAGCAGTTCTTC,CASSPRTSGKNEQFF
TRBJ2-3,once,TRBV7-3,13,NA,TGTGCCAGCAGTATCGACAGCACAGATACGCAGTATTTT,CASSIDSTDTQYF
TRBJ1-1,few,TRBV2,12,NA,TGTGCCAGCATAGGAGAGAACACTGAAGCTTTCTTT,CASIGENTEAFF
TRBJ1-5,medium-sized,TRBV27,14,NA,TGTGCCAGCAGGGTAGGAGGGACGCATCAGCCCCAGCATTTT,CASRVGGTHQPQHF
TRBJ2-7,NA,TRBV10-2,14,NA,TGCGCCAGCAGTGGGTCTAGTATCTTTTACGAGCAGTACTTC,CASSGSSIFYEQYF
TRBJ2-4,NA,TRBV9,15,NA,TGTGCCAGCAGCGTAGGACGGAGTCCTGGGAACATTCAGTACTTC,CASSVGRSPGNIQYF
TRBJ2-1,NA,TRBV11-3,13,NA,TGTGCCAGCAGCTTGGAAGGATTGAATGAGCAGTTCTTC,CASSLEGLNEQFF
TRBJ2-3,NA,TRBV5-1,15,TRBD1,TGCGCCAGCAGCCCGGGACAGGGCACCACAGATACGCAGTATTTT,CASSPGQGTTDTQYF
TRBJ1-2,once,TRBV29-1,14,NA,TGCAGCGTTGAATTCCACACACCGGAGTATGGCTACACCTTC,CSVEFHTPEYGYTF
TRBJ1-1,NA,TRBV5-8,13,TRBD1,TGTGCCAGCAGCTTGGGGCTCGCGGACAGGGCTTTCTTT,CASSLGLADRAFF
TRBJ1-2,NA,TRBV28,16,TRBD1,TGTGCCAGCAGTTTATACGGAACAGGGGGTAACTATGGCTACACCTTC,CASSLYGTGGNYGYTF
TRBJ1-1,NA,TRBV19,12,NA,TGTGCCAGCTCAGGGGTATCGCCTGAAGCTTTCTTT,CASSGVSPEAFF
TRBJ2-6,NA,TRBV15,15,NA,TGTGCCACCAAAGAGGACAACTCTGGGGCCAACGTCCTGACTTTC,CATKEDNSGANVLTF
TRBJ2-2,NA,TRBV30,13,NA,TGTGCCTGGATTGCTCCCGGGACCGGGGAGCTGTTTTTT,CAWIAPGTGELFF
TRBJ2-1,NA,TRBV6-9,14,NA,TGTGCCAGCAGTTACGTCAGAGCTGGCGATGAGCAGTTCTTC,CASSYVRAGDEQFF
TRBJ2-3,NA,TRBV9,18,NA,TGTGCCAGCAGTATGGGGGCTAGCCACACTACTCACACAGATACGCAGTATTTT,CASSMGASHTTHTDTQYF
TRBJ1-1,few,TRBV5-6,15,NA,TGTGCCAGCAGCTTGGATCAGGGCCTGACCACTGAAGCTTTCTTT,CASSLDQGLTTEAFF
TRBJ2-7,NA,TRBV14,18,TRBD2,TGTGCCAGCAGCCAAGATCTCGGGACTAGCGGGAGGGCGCGAGAGCAGTACTTC,CASSQDLGTSGRAREQYF
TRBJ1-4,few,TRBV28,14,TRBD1,TGTGCCAGCAAAGAGACAGGGACTAATGAAAAACTGTTTTTT,CASKETGTNEKLFF
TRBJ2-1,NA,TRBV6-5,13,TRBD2,TGTGCCAGCAGTAAGGCGGGGGGCGATGAGCAGTTCTTC,CASSKAGGDEQFF
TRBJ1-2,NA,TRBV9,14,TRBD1,TGTGCCAGCAGCGTGGGACAGGGGCTCTATGGCTACACCTTC,CASSVGQGLYGYTF
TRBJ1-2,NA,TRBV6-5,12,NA,TGTGCCAGCAGTTTGGACACATATGGCTACACCTTC,CASSLDTYGYTF
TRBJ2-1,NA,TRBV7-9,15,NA,TGTGCCAGCAGCTCGCGGGTCCGCCCGGGAAATGAGCAGTTCTTC,CASSSRVRPGNEQFF
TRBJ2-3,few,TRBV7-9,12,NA,TGTGCCAGCAGCATGCAGGGAGATACGCAGTATTTT,CASSMQGDTQYF
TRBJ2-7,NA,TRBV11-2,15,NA,TGTGCCAGCAGTACAGGTTTCGCCGACTCCTACGAGCAGTACTTC,CASSTGFADSYEQYF
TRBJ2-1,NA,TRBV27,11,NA,TGTGCCAGCATCTCCTACAATGAGCAGTTCTTC,CASISYNEQFF
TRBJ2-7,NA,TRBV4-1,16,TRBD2,TGCGCCAGCAGCCCCACGCCCACTAGCGGGGACTACGAGCAGTACTTC,CASSPTPTSGDYEQYF
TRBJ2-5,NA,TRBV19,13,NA,TGTGCCAGTAGTATAGGAGTCCAAGAGACCCAGTACTTC,CASSIGVQETQYF
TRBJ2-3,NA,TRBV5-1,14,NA,TGCGCCAGCAGTACCGACAGGAGCACAGATACGCAGTATTTT,CASSTDRSTDTQYF
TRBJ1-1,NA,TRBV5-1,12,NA,TGCGCCAGCGGGGTCGGAAACACTGAAGCTTTCTTT,CASGVGNTEAFF
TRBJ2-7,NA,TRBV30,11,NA,TGTGCCTACTTCGGGGCTGGGGGGGCGTACTTC,CAYFGAGGAYF
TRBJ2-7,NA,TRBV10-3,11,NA,TGTGCCATCAGTGACTCCTACGAGCAGTACTTC,CAISDSYEQYF
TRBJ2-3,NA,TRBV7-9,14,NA,TGTGCCAGCAGCTTAGCGGGAAGCACAGATACGCAGTATTTT,CASSLAGSTDTQYF
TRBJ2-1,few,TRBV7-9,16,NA,TGTGCCAGCAGCCCCCCGTATGTGGGGTCCTACAATGAGCAGTTCTTC,CASSPPYVGSYNEQFF
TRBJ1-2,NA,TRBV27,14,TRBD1,TGTGCCAGCAGGTCGTTCAGGGGGGAGTATGGCTACACCTTC,CASRSFRGEYGYTF
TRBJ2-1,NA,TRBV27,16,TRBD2,TGTGCCAGCAGTCTACTTCCGACTAGCGGGAGTCAGGAGCAGTTCTTC,CASSLLPTSGSQEQFF
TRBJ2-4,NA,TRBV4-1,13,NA,TGCGCCAGCTATGACCCTATTAGTGGCATTCAGTACTTC,CASYDPISGIQYF
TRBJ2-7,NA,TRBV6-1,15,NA,TGTGCCAGCAGTGAAATCGACTCTAGTACCTACGAGCAGTACTTC,CASSEIDSSTYEQYF
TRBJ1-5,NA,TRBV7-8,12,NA,TGTGCCAGCGGAGATAGCAATCAGCCCCAGCATTTT,CASGDSNQPQHF
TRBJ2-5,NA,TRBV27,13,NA,TGTGCCAGCAAGGACAGAAATCAAGAGACCCAGTACTTC,CASKDRNQETQYF